The entry that follows covers one T cell receptor (beta chain) sequence. The data derive from a study of blood T cell repertoires in COVID-19. Whole-study context: Whether acute or convalescent, the COVID-19 samples came from the United States, Italy and Spain. Sources were T cells, B-cell-depleted T cells, or PBMCs; the material itself was cDNA or gDNA.

In the authors' workflow: Cell counts per sample came from amplifying reference gene primers. TCRdb keeps only in-frame clones here, not all; method: immunoSEQ multiplex PCR. The V and J calls and clone size are taken from that table; D and trimming were inferred from the DNA. The sample comprises about 82,000 clones, around 83% of which are singletons, and approximately 15% rests with the top ten. The CDR3 covers 14 residues. CDR1 SGHRS and CDR2 YFSETQ come from the germline V gene. The junction had 1 base not matched to a gene; V was cut back by 0 bases and J by 3 bases. The sample taken for sequencing was peripheral blood. The TCR was taken from a woman aged 60-75 years with acute or convalescent COVID-19. The rearrangement links TRBV5-1 to TRBJ2-7, with 9 bases matching TRBD1. CDR3 DNA sequence: TGCGCCAGCAGCTTGGAGGGACAGGGCTACGAGCAGTACTTC. Translating it yields CASSLEGQGYEQYF. Supplemented by reference TRBV5-1 and TRBJ2-7, the full variable domain reads KAGVTQTPRYLIKTRGQQVTLSCSPISGHRSVSWYQQTPGQGLQFLFEYFSETQRNKGNFPGRFSGRQFSNSRSEMNVSTLELGDSALYLCASSLEGQGYEQYFGPGTRLTVT.